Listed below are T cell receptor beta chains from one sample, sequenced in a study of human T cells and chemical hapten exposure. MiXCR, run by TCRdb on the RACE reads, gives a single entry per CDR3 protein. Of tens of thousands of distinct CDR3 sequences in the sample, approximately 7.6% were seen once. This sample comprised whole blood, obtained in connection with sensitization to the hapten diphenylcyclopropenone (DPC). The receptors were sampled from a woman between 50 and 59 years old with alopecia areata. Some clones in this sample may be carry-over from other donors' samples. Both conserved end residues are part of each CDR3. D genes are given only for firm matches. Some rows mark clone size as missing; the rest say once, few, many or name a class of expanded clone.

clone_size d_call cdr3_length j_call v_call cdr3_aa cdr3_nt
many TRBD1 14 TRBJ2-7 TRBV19 CASRRTGTVYEQYF TGTGCCAGTAGAAGGACAGGTACAGTCTACGAGCAGTACTTC
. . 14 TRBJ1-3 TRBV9 CASSVGEGMDTIYF TGTGCCAGCAGCGTAGGGGAAGGGATGGACACCATATATTTT
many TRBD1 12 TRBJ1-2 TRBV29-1 CSADRATYGYTF TGCAGCGCTGACAGGGCAACCTATGGCTACACCTTC
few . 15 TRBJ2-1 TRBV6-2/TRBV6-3 CASSYGYRAGNEQFF TGTGCCAGCAGTTACGGGTATCGCGCGGGCAATGAGCAGTTCTTC
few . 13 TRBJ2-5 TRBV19 CASSISKGMTQYF TGTGCCAGTAGTATATCTAAAGGGATGACCCAGTACTTC
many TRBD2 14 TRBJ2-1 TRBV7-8 CASSLAGPTNEQFF TGTGCCAGCAGCCTAGCGGGACCTACTAATGAGCAGTTCTTC
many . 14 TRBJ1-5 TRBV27 CASSPGHSNQPQHF TGTGCCAGCAGTCCAGGACATTCCAATCAGCCCCAGCATTTT
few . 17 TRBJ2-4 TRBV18 CASSPRSRDLAKNIQYF TGTGCCAGCTCACCACGTTCGCGGGACCTAGCCAAAAACATTCAGTACTTC
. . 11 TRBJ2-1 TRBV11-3 CASSPGGAQFF TGTGCCAGCAGCCCCGGCGGGGCGCAGTTCTTC
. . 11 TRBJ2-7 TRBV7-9 CASSLGAEQYF TGTGCCAGCAGCTTAGGGGCCGAGCAGTACTTC
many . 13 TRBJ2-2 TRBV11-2 CASPRMDTGELFF TGTGCCAGCCCCAGGATGGACACCGGGGAGCTGTTTTTT
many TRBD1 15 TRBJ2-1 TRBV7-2 CASSPQGDSYNEQFF TGTGCCAGCAGCCCCCAGGGGGACTCCTACAATGAGCAGTTCTTC
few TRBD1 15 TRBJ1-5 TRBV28 CASRKKQGNGQPQHF TGTGCCAGCAGGAAGAAACAGGGGAACGGACAGCCCCAGCATTTT
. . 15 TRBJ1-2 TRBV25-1 CASSESKGGVYGYTF TGTGCCAGCAGTGAATCGAAGGGAGGGGTCTATGGCTACACCTTC
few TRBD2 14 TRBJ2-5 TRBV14 CASSHIAGGETQYF TGTGCCAGCAGCCACATAGCGGGAGGAGAGACCCAGTACTTC
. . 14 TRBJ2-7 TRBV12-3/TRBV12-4 CASSLVATNVEQYF TGTGCCAGCAGTTTAGTGGCCACCAACGTCGAGCAGTACTTC
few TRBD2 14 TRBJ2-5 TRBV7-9 CASSKRELQETQYF TGTGCCAGCAGCAAGCGGGAGCTCCAAGAGACCCAGTACTTC
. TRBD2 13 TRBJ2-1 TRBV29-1 CSVVSAGGPRGFF TGCAGCGTTGTTTCAGCGGGAGGGCCACGGGGATTCTTC
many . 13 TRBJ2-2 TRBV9 CASSPQPPGELFF TGTGCCAGCAGCCCCCAGCCGCCCGGGGAGCTGTTTTTT
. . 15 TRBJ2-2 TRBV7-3 CASSLNGLSTGELFF TGTGCCAGCAGCTTAAACGGGCTCAGCACCGGGGAGCTGTTTTTT
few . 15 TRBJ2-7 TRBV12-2 CASRLAPRERYEQYF TGTGCAAGTCGCTTAGCGCCTAGGGAGCGCTACGAGCAGTACTTC
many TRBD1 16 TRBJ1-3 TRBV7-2 CASSTQGTRSGNTIYF TGTGCCAGCAGTACACAGGGGACCCGCTCTGGAAACACCATATATTTT
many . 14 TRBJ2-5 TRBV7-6 CASSLVGTGETQYF TGTGCCAGCAGCTTAGTCGGGACTGGGGAGACCCAGTACTTC
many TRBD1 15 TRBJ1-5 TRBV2 CASNPTGGLNQPQHF TGTGCCAGCAATCCCACAGGGGGATTAAATCAGCCCCAGCATTTT
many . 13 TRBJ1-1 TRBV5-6 CASSRTIATEAFF TGTGCCAGCAGCCGGACGATAGCTACTGAAGCTTTCTTT
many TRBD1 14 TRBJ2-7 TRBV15 CATQDRGFSYEQYF TGTGCCACCCAAGACAGGGGCTTCTCCTACGAGCAGTACTTC
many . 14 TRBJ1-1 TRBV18 CASSPQGMNTEAFF TGTGCCAGCTCACCCCAGGGTATGAACACTGAAGCTTTCTTT
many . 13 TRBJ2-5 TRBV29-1 CSVAGDTRKTQYF TGCAGCGTGGCCGGAGACACGAGAAAGACCCAGTACTTC
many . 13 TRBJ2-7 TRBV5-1 CASSITTTGEQYF TGCGCCAGCAGCATAACTACCACCGGCGAGCAGTACTTC
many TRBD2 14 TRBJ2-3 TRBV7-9 CASSLARGLDTQYF TGTGCCAGCAGCTTAGCGCGGGGGTTGGATACGCAGTATTTT
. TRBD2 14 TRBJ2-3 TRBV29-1 CSVNPGTSADTQYF TGCAGCGTTAACCCCGGGACTAGCGCAGATACGCAGTATTTT
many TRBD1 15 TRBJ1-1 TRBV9 CASSVGQDKNTEAFF TGTGCCAGCAGCGTCGGACAGGACAAGAACACTGAAGCTTTCTTT
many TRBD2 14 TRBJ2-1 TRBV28 CASSPQREASEQFF TGTGCCAGCAGTCCTCAGCGGGAGGCTAGTGAGCAGTTCTTC
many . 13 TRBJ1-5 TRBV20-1 CSVREQGNQPQHF TGCAGTGTTCGCGAGCAGGGTAACCAGCCCCAGCATTTT
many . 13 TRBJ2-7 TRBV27 CASSSAVLGEQYF TGTGCCAGCAGTTCAGCGGTGCTAGGCGAGCAGTACTTC